This T cell receptor beta chain came from a study of cytomegalovirus exposure and HLA in healthy donors. The study, taken as a whole, reports: The authors later found most CMV-associated TCR beta chains appeared HLA-restricted. The study labeled fewer than 200 TCR beta chains cytomegalovirus-associated. In a later analysis, TCR association rates varied by HLA locus: DRB1 most, HLA-C fewest. In a later analysis, HLA-associated TCR beta chains were more clonally expanded than equally common others.

The CDR3 runs to 15 residues. Per germline, CDR1 LNHDA and CDR2 SQIVND (reference sequence). The junction had 10 bases not matched to a gene; V was cut back by 5 bases and J by 10 bases. The primer mix had 60 Vbeta and 13 Jbeta primers. Profiling relied on immunoSEQ multiplex PCR, and the TCRdb table lists in-frame clones only, not all of them. Seen here are 90,000 to 140,000 clones, about three quarters observed once, and the top ten hold about 5.3%. Worth noting for this clone: The target antigen is unknown.

The genes are TRBV19 and TRBJ1-6; 8 bases agree with TRBD1. The origin of this receptor is a male donor in good health and CMV-seronegative. The sample was PBMCs. The DNA for the CDR3 is TGTGCCAGTAGTTTCGAAGCAGGGGGCGGGTCACCCCTCCACTTT. As protein: CASSFEAGGGSPLHF.